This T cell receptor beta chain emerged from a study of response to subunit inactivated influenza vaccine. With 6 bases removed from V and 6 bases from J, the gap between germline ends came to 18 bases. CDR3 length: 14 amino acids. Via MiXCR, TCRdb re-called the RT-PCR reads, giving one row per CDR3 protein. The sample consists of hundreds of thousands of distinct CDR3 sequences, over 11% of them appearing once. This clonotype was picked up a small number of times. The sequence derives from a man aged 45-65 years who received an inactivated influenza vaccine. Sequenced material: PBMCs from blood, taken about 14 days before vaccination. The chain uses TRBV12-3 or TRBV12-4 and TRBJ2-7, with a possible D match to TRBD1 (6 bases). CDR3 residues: CASRVQGRLGEQYF. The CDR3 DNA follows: TGTGCCAGCAGAGTACAGGGTAGGTTGGGCGAGCAGTACTTC.